Listed below are T cell receptor beta chains from one sample, sequenced in a study of blood T cell repertoires in COVID-19. The data were produced by immunoSEQ multiplex PCR, yet TCRdb's version contains in-frame clones alone and is incomplete. This repertoire shows roughly 50,000 clones, around 84% found once; its top ten account for 14%. The source material was peripheral blood. These receptors all stem from a man between 65 and 79 years old with acute or convalescent COVID-19. Both conserved end residues are part of each CDR3. A D gene is named only where the DNA matches it firmly. Rows give clone size only sometimes, using once, few, many, or a class for an expanded clone.

TRBV7-9	-	TRBJ2-4	-	TGTGCCAGCAGCCCGGCCCGAGGGGCCAAAAACATTCAGTACTTC	CASSPARGAKNIQYF
TRBV5-1	TRBD1	TRBJ2-5	-	TGCGCCAGCAGAGAAGGACAGGCAGGAGAGACCCAGTACTTC	CASREGQAGETQYF
TRBV2	-	TRBJ1-2	many	TGTGCCAGCAGTGAAGGGCGGCAGGGGAGGGCCTATGGCTACACCTTC	CASSEGRQGRAYGYTF
TRBV27	TRBD2	TRBJ2-7	-	TGTGCCAGCAGTTACACGACTAGCGGGGCCTACGAGCAGTACTTC	CASSYTTSGAYEQYF
TRBV19	TRBD1	TRBJ1-1	-	TGTGCCAGTAGTATAGGAGGGACAGGGATATCGGGTGGAGCTTTCTTT	CASSIGGTGISGGAFF
TRBV7-3	-	TRBJ1-1	-	TGTGCCAGCAGCCCCGAGGGGGGGGATGCTGAAGCTTTCTTT	CASSPEGGDAEAFF
TRBV5-1	TRBD1	TRBJ1-2	-	TGCGCCAGCAGCCCAGGACAGGCCCTCTATGGCTACACCTTC	CASSPGQALYGYTF
TRBV28	TRBD1	TRBJ1-2	-	TGTGCCGTTCATTATGGGACAGGGGTAATAAAGAACTATGGCTACACCTTC	CAVHYGTGVIKNYGYTF
TRBV6-4	-	TRBJ1-1	-	TGTGCCAGCAGTGACTCGTTCGGGGGAAACACTGAAGCTTTCTTT	CASSDSFGGNTEAFF
TRBV7-7	-	TRBJ2-2	-	TGTGCCAGCAGCTTAGGGTCGGGCACCGGGGAGCTGTTTTTT	CASSLGSGTGELFF
TRBV5-6	-	TRBJ2-1	-	TGTGCCAGCAGCTTGGTAACTTACAATGAGCAGTTCTTC	CASSLVTYNEQFF
TRBV28	TRBD1	TRBJ1-5	few	TGTGCCAGCAGTCTGACAGGGCGGCAGCCCCAGCATTTT	CASSLTGRQPQHF
TRBV19	-	TRBJ1-3	-	TGTGCCAGCCTACCTCGGGGCTCTGGAAACACCATATATTTT	CASLPRGSGNTIYF
TRBV7-2	TRBD1	TRBJ2-1	-	TGTGCCAGCAGCTCCAGTACACTGACAGGGAAGGAGTTCTTC	CASSSSTLTGKEFF
TRBV7-6	-	TRBJ1-6	-	TGTGCCAGCAGCTTAGAGCAGGCAGGGGATTCACCCCTCCACTTT	CASSLEQAGDSPLHF
TRBV5-4	TRBD2	TRBJ2-7	-	TGTGCCAGCAGCCCCGACCCGGGAGGCCACTACGAGCAGTACTTC	CASSPDPGGHYEQYF
TRBV5-1	TRBD1	TRBJ2-2	-	TGCGCCAGCAGCATCACGGGACAGGGAAACACCGGGGAGCTGTTTTTT	CASSITGQGNTGELFF
TRBV4-3	TRBD2	TRBJ2-1	few	TGCGCCAGCAGCCAAGAAGGTTGGGGACTATCCTACAATGAGCAGTTCTTC	CASSQEGWGLSYNEQFF
TRBV29-1	-	TRBJ2-2	once	TGCAGCGTCCGCAGGGACACCGGGGAGCTGTTTTTT	CSVRRDTGELFF
TRBV19	TRBD2	TRBJ2-1	once	TGTGCCAGTAGTATGGTAGCGGGAAGGTCCTACAATGAGCAGTTCTTC	CASSMVAGRSYNEQFF
TRBV29-1	TRBD1	TRBJ1-6	few	TGCAGCGTGAGGACAGGCGATAATTCACCCCTCCACTTT	CSVRTGDNSPLHF
TRBV11-2	TRBD1	TRBJ1-4	-	TGTGCCAGCAGCTTGGGGGACAGGGATAATGAAAAACTGTTTTTT	CASSLGDRDNEKLFF
TRBV7-2	-	TRBJ1-1	-	TGTGCCAGCAGCCGCGGACAGAACACAGTGAACACTGAAGCTTTCTTT	CASSRGQNTVNTEAFF
TRBV6-5	TRBD2	TRBJ2-7	once	TGTGCCAGCAGGCGGGGGAATCACGAGCAGTACTTC	CASRRGNHEQYF
TRBV19	-	TRBJ2-7	-	TGTGCCAGTAGTATAGATGGCCGCAACTCCTACGAGCAGTACTTC	CASSIDGRNSYEQYF
TRBV9	TRBD1	TRBJ1-3	-	TGTGCCAGCAGCCCCACAGGGGGCAGAACTGGAAACACCATATATTTT	CASSPTGGRTGNTIYF
TRBV21-1	-	TRBJ2-1	-	TGTGCCAGCCGGGACAGGGTATGTGAGCAGTTCTTC	CASRDRVCEQFF
TRBV25-1	TRBD2	TRBJ2-3	-	TGTGCCAGCAGTCTAGCGGCGAGGACAGATACGCAGTATTTT	CASSLAARTDTQYF
TRBV7-9	-	TRBJ2-7	once	TGTGCCAGCAGACAACTGTTGGCAGGGCACGACGAGCAGTACTTC	CASRQLLAGHDEQYF
TRBV7-9	-	TRBJ1-1	-	TGTGCCAGCAGCTCCCAGGTTAACACTGAAGCTTTCTTT	CASSSQVNTEAFF
TRBV5-1	-	TRBJ2-6	few	TGCGCCAGCAGCTCTCAAACAGGGCGCTCGAGCTCTGGGGCCAACGTCCTGACTTTC	CASSSQTGRSSSGANVLTF
TRBV6-2/TRBV6-3	TRBD2	TRBJ2-5	-	TGTGCCAGCAGCCCCCCTAGCGGCCGAGGGGAGACCCAGTACTTC	CASSPPSGRGETQYF
TRBV28	TRBD1	TRBJ1-1	-	TGTGCCAGCAGGTCCGGGACAGGGTCTGAAGCTTTCTTT	CASRSGTGSEAFF
TRBV7-2	TRBD2	TRBJ2-3	-	TGTGCCAGCAGCAAGCGACTAGCGGGGGGTTCAGGAACAGATACGCAGTATTTT	CASSKRLAGGSGTDTQYF
TRBV4-1	TRBD1	TRBJ2-3	once	TGCGCCAGCAGCCAAGATCCAGGGGGCGGTTTAACGCAGTATTTT	CASSQDPGGGLTQYF
TRBV9	TRBD2	TRBJ2-3	few	TGTGCCAGCAGCCCCCGGACTAGCGGGAATACAGATACGCAGTATTTT	CASSPRTSGNTDTQYF
TRBV6-1	TRBD2	TRBJ2-1	once	TGTGCCAGCAGTGCCGGGACTAGCGGTTATTTCAATGAGCAGTTCTTC	CASSAGTSGYFNEQFF